The 10 T cell receptor beta chains below were found in one sample sequenced in a study of T-cell reconstitution after alpha-beta-depleted transplantation in children. Unique molecular identifiers were incorporated during preparation of the TCRbeta library. TCRdb re-analysed the PCR reads in MiXCR, keeping a single row per CDR3 protein. The data contain 250,000 to 300,000 distinct CDR3 sequences, 6.5% to 9% of them singletons. Study findings and constraints: The authors attributed T-cell counts and diversity one year after transplant mostly to newly produced T cells.

These receptors are not linked to any known antigen. Sequences were derived from peripheral blood, sampled 360 days after TCRalphabeta/CD19-depleted stem cell transplant. The receptor set was obtained from a female patient aged 2-15 years who had a stem cell transplant for Fanconi anemia, so the T cells may come from the graft donor.

This clonotype came up a few times. V and J are TRBV12-3 or TRBV12-4 and TRBJ2-6; no clear D gene. The ends were cut back, 3 bases at V and 0 bases at J, with 21 bases in the middle. This CDR3 contains 20 residues. The CDR3 DNA reads as TGTGCCAGCAGTTTGGGGTTGGGGTCCCGAACACTCTCTGGGGCCAACGTCCTGACTTTC. Its translation is CASSLGLGSRTLSGANVLTF.

This clonotype was seen repeatedly, ten times or more. The gene calls are TRBV7-9 and TRBJ2-1, with 7 bases matching TRBD1. The CDR3 is 15 residues long. V was clipped by 2 bases and J by 2 bases; unmatched bases: 3. Looked up from germline, CDR1 is SEHNR and CDR2 is FQNEAQ (reference sequence). The CDR3 sequence is CASSLTTGAYNEQFF. The CDR3 DNA sequence: TGTGCCAGCAGCTTAACTACAGGGGCCTACAATGAGCAGTTCTTC.

This clonotype was counted once. The genes are TRBV7-2 and TRBJ2-2; TRBD2 matches 13 bases. This CDR3 region has 17 residues. Germline lookup yields CDR1 SGHTA and CDR2 FQGNSA. V lost 1 base, J lost 4 bases, and 3 bases stayed unmatched. The CDR3 nucleotides read TGTGCCAGCAGCTTAGGGGGACTAGCGGGGTCCACCGGGGAGCTGTTTTTT. This gives the protein CASSLGGLAGSTGELFF.

The table lists this clonotype with many counts. The rearrangement links TRBV7-2 to TRBJ1-1; D might be TRBD1 (5 bases). The CDR3 loop spans 13 amino acids. Trimming shortened V by 3 bases and J by 7 bases, and 12 bases separated the two germline ends. Looked up from germline, CDR1 is SGHTA and CDR2 is FQGNSA. CDR3: CASSFPGRDEAFF. CDR3 DNA sequence: TGTGCCAGCAGCTTTCCGGGGCGCGATGAAGCTTTCTTT.

The table lists this clonotype with many counts. The chain carries TRBV12-3 or TRBV12-4 and TRBJ2-2, with D possibly matching TRBD2 (5 bases). Trimming cost V 3 bases and J 5 bases, with 10 bases left between them. The CDR3 is made up of 14 amino acids. The DNA of the CDR3 is TGTGCCAGCAGTTTCTTGTCGGGAACCGGGGAGCTGTTTTTT. Encoded protein: CASSFLSGTGELFF.

This clonotype was seen ten or more times. The rearrangement joins TRBV7-2 to TRBJ1-6; unclear D gene. CDR1 and CDR2 (germline): SGHTA, FQGNSA. The CDR3 sequence is 15 residues long. Trimming cost V 6 bases and J 0 bases, with 9 bases left between them. CDR3 amino acids: CASRSQSSYNSPLHF. In DNA, the CDR3 is TGTGCCAGCAGATCACAGAGCTCCTATAATTCACCCCTCCACTTT.

This clonotype was counted a few times. The chain uses TRBV5-6 and TRBJ1-5, with D possibly TRBD1 on 5 matching bases. V dropped 4 bases and J dropped 2 bases, with 22 bases sitting between them. The CDR3 has 18 amino acids. The germline CDR1 and CDR2 sequences are SGHDT and YYEEEE. The DNA for the CDR3 is TGTGCCAGCAGCCAAAGTTCAGGGTCGGAGTGGGGCAATCAGCCCCAGCATTTT. This sequence encodes CASSQSSGSEWGNQPQHF. The full variable domain, its missing parts supplied by reference TRBV5-6 and TRBJ1-5, is DAGVTQSPTHLIKTRGQQVTLRCSPKSGHDTVSWYQQALGQGPQFIFQYYEEEERQRGNFPDRFSGHQFPNYSSELNVNALLLGDSALYLCASSQSSGSEWGNQPQHFGDGTRLSIL.

This clonotype was counted a few times. This sequence joins TRBV15 and TRBJ1-3; 7 bases fit TRBD1. Germline CDR1 and CDR2: LNHNV and YYDKDF (reference sequence). Unmatched junction bases numbered 9, after V lost 9 bases and J lost 1 base. The CDR3 totals 15 residues. The CDR3 region is CATSLEGASGNTIYF. CDR3 DNA: TGTGCCACTTCATTGGAGGGGGCATCTGGAAACACCATATATTTT.

V usage is TRBV7-3 and J usage is TRBJ2-2; TRBD1 matches 10 bases. CDR3 length: 14 amino acids. CDR1 and CDR2 from the germline V gene are SGHTA and FQGTGA. The V and J ends lost 5 bases and 7 bases, in that order; junction bases with no gene match: 4. DNA of the CDR3: TGTGCCAGCAGCATGGACAGGGGGAACGGGGAGCTGTTTTTT. This gives the protein CASSMDRGNGELFF.

This clonotype appeared a few times. The chain employs TRBV7-9 and TRBJ2-7, with D perhaps matching TRBD2 (5 bases). The CDR3 runs to 17 residues. Germline V gene sequence: CDR1 SEHNR, CDR2 FQNEAQ (reference sequence). The V end lost 2 bases, the J end lost 2 bases, and 19 bases lay between the germline ends. In DNA, the CDR3 is TGTGCCAGCAGCTTAAGGGCTAGCCGTCCCTGGGCCTACGAGCAGTACTTC. It encodes CASSLRASRPWAYEQYF. Variable domain in full (rest from reference TRBV7-9 and TRBJ2-7): DTGVSQNPRHKITKRGQNVTFRCDPISEHNRLYWYRQTLGQGPEFLTYFQNEAQLEKSRLLSDRFSAERPKGSFSTLEIQRTEQGDSAMYLCASSLRASRPWAYEQYFGPGTRLTVT.